Presented here are 16 T cell receptor beta chains from one specimen sequenced in a study of blood T cell repertoires in COVID-19 (dated by TCRdb to the early 2020s). The method was the immunoSEQ multiplex PCR assay. Imported from immuneACCESS, the table was reduced by TCRdb to in-frame sequences with V and J called. These copies leave out some clones; in studies compared against another copy, an unresolved V gene accounts for under half, and the cause of the remainder is not known. A total of under 75,000 clones appear in this sample, roughly 85% of them only once. The ten largest clones add up to 2% of the sample. The material sequenced was peripheral blood. Every receptor here comes from a man aged 25 to 45 with acute or convalescent COVID-19.

The genes are TRBV6-4 and TRBJ2-3, with D tentatively TRBD1 (6 bases). The CDR3 is 15 amino acids. The V end lost 6 bases, the J end lost 2 bases, and 15 bases lay between the germline ends. CDR1 is MRHNA, CDR2 SNTAGT, per germline. CDR3 sequence (DNA): TGTGCCAGCAGAGGCTTCCGGGACAACACAGATACGCAGTATTTT. This codes for CASRGFRDNTDTQYF.

This sequence joins TRBV5-1 and TRBJ1-2; D may be TRBD1 (5 bases). The CDR3 is 12 residues long. Trimming removed 4 bases from V and 12 bases from J, with 16 bases in between. CDR1 is SGHRS, CDR2 YFSETQ, per germline. CDR3 protein: CASSPEGARNTF. DNA for the CDR3: TGCGCCAGCAGCCCAGAAGGGGCTCGTAACACCTTC.

This clone has only one observation. This chain links TRBV10-1 with TRBJ1-3; TRBD1 is a possible D gene (6 bases). The CDR3 has 11 residues. Looked up from germline, CDR1 is WNHNN and CDR2 is SYGVQD (reference sequence). DNA for the CDR3: TGCCTGAGGACAGTTGGAAACACCATATATTTT. This gives the protein CLRTVGNTIYF.

This clone has a single count. The chain has TRBV3-1 (or the pseudogene TRBV3-2) and TRBJ2-1, with a weak D call TRBD2 (5 bases). The CDR3 runs 14 residues. Germline V gene sequence: CDR1 LGHDT, CDR2 YNNKEL (reference sequence). The ends were cut back, 0 bases at V and 7 bases at J, with 10 bases in the middle. The CDR3 region has the DNA TGTGCCAGCAGCCAAGAAAGGCTAGCAAATGAGCAGTTCTTC. Protein sequence: CASSQERLANEQFF.

The rearrangement uses TRBV10-3 and TRBJ1-2, with 7 bases lining up with TRBD1. Looked up from germline, CDR1 is ENHRY and CDR2 is SYGVKD. The CDR3 runs 15 residues. Unmatched junction bases numbered 7, after V lost 4 bases and J lost 2 bases. CDR3 DNA: TGTGCCATCAGTGCGGCCGACAGGGCGAACTATGGCTACACCTTC. Its protein is CAISAADRANYGYTF.

This clone was observed a handful of times. The CDR3 sequence: CASSPNRVGEQYV. The DNA of the CDR3 is TGCGCCAGCAGTCCGAACAGGGTTGGCGAGCAGTACGTC. The rearrangement joins TRBV10-1 to TRBJ2-7; D is perhaps TRBD1 (6 bases). V shed 5 bases and J shed 6 bases, with 14 bases lying between them. CDR3 size: 13 residues. The germline CDR1 and CDR2 sequences are WNHNN and SYGVQD (reference sequence).

The chain carries TRBV2 and TRBJ2-2, with D unclear. Trimming took off 4 bases at V and 7 bases at J, with 10 bases between the two ends. Per germline, CDR1 SNHLY and CDR2 FYNNEI. The CDR3 loop spans 13 amino acids. The CDR3, as DNA: TGTGCCAGCAGTGCGGGTTATCGCGGGGAGCTGTTTTTT. Its protein is CASSAGYRGELFF. The whole variable domain, remainder taken from reference TRBV2 and TRBJ2-2, is EPEVTQTPSHQVTQMGQEVILRCVPISNHLYFYWYRQILGQKVEFLVSFYNNEISEKSEIFDDQFSVERPDGSNFTLKIRSTKLEDSAMYFCASSAGYRGELFFGEGSRLTVL.

This clone is a singleton in its sample. The genes are TRBV7-8 and TRBJ1-1; 9 bases align to TRBD1. V gave up 6 bases and J gave up 7 bases; unmatched junction bases: 9. Germline values: CDR1 SGHVS, CDR2 FQNEAQ. The CDR3 runs 14 residues. CDR3 sequence: CASSPTGTGNEAFF. CDR3 coding DNA: TGTGCCAGCAGTCCAACCGGGACAGGGAATGAAGCTTTCTTT. Full variable domain (missing parts from reference TRBV7-8 and TRBJ1-1): GAGVSQSPRYKVAKRGQDVALRCDPISGHVSLFWYQQALGQGPEFLTYFQNEAQLDKSGLPSDRFFAERPEGSVSTLKIQRTQQEDSAVYLCASSPTGTGNEAFFGQGTRLTVV.

Note on this clone: The sample contains more than one DNA sequence encoding this CDR3. The rearrangement joins TRBV18 to TRBJ2-1; TRBD2 matches 7 bases. Losses at the gene ends were 2 bases for V and 0 bases for J; bases not matched to a gene: 1. From germline, CDR1 is KGHSH and CDR2 LQKENI. CDR3 size: 15 residues. Here the CDR3 reads CASSPLAGSYNEQFF. CDR3 DNA sequence: TGTGCCAGCTCACCATTAGCGGGCTCCTACAATGAGCAGTTCTTC.

This rearrangement joins TRBV6-5 to TRBJ2-7, with D perhaps matching TRBD2 (5 bases). V gave up 5 bases and J gave up 0 bases, with 8 bases separating them. Germline-derived CDR1 and CDR2 are MNHEY and SVGAGI. The CDR3 is 13 residues long. CDR3 nucleotides: TGTGCCAGCAGTCTCGGGGTCTCCTACGAGCAGTACTTC. Translated, it gives CASSLGVSYEQYF.

This clone occurred a few times. The J gene is TRBJ2-7, the V gene TRBV28; no clear D gene. Germline CDR1 and CDR2: MDHEN and SYDVKM. CDR3 length equals 12 residues. V was cut by 2 bases and J by 6 bases, with 8 bases left in between. DNA for the CDR3: TGTGCCAGCAGTTTAACAAGTTCCGAGCAGTACTTC. As protein: CASSLTSSEQYF.

The genes are TRBV11-2 and TRBJ1-4; D uncertain. From germline, CDR1 is SGHAT and CDR2 FQNNGV. V was clipped by 2 bases and J by 0 bases, with 7 bases between them. CDR3 length: 15 amino acids. The CDR3 sequence: CASSLRGTTNEKLFF. The CDR3 DNA is TGTGCCAGCAGCTTACGAGGGACAACTAATGAAAAACTGTTTTTT.

V is TRBV30 and J is TRBJ1-2, with D unclear. Looked up from germline, CDR1 is GTSNPN and CDR2 is SVGIG (reference sequence). The length of the CDR3 is 12 residues. V gave up 0 bases and J gave up 7 bases, with 9 bases separating them. The CDR3, as DNA: TGTGCCTGGAGTGTGCGCGCCGGTGGCTACACCTTC. Residues: CAWSVRAGGYTF.

The sample holds one count of this clone. The rearrangement joins TRBV18 to TRBJ1-5; D gene unclear. Germline CDR1 KGHSH, CDR2 LQKENI. Trimming pared 1 base from V and 4 bases from J, leaving 5 bases between. This CDR3 is built from 13 residues. CDR3 nucleotides: TGTGCCAGCTCACCACTACGGAATCAGCCCCAGCATTTT. Protein: CASSPLRNQPQHF.

The chain uses TRBV5-1 and TRBJ1-6, with 10 bases aligning to TRBD1. J was trimmed by 5 bases and V by 1 base; bases with no gene match: 3. Germline V CDR1 and CDR2: SGHRS, YFSETQ. This CDR3 is built from 16 residues. CDR3 residues: CASSLTGTGDNSPLHF. The CDR3 DNA reads as TGCGCCAGCAGCTTGACCGGGACAGGGGATAATTCACCCCTCCACTTT.

The chain combines TRBV7-8 with TRBJ2-5; possibly TRBD1 for D (6 bases). The germline V gene has CDR1 SGHVS and CDR2 FQNEAQ. The CDR3 length is 13 residues. V was shortened by 5 bases and J by 5 bases, with 12 bases between the two germline ends. The CDR3 DNA sequence: TGTGCCAGCAGCACGACAGGTCGCGAGACCCAGTACTTC. Amino acids: CASSTTGRETQYF.